This T cell receptor (beta chain) was captured by sequencing in a study of patients and donors after allogeneic stem cell transplantation. There are a few counts of this clonotype. TCRdb ran MiXCR on the RT-PCR reads and lists one entry per CDR3 protein. The data hold 400,000 to 500,000 distinct CDR3 sequences, with around 16% observed a single time. The V and J ends lost 0 bases and 5 bases respectively, with 14 bases between them. The CDR3 length is 15 residues. CDR1 SGHNT and CDR2 YENEEA come from the germline V gene. The sequenced material came from blood, either unsorted or a sorted T cell fraction (not recorded which). The sequence derives from a human donor who was either an allogeneic HSCT recipient or a stem cell or donor lymphocyte infusion donor (not recorded which). It is not recorded whose cells these are; they may come from a transplant donor. This chain connects TRBV11-3 to TRBJ2-7; D is possibly TRBD1 or TRBD2 (5 bases each). CDR3 sequence: CASSLEGDYGDEQYF. In DNA, the CDR3 is TGTGCCAGCAGCTTAGAAGGGGATTACGGGGACGAGCAGTACTTC.